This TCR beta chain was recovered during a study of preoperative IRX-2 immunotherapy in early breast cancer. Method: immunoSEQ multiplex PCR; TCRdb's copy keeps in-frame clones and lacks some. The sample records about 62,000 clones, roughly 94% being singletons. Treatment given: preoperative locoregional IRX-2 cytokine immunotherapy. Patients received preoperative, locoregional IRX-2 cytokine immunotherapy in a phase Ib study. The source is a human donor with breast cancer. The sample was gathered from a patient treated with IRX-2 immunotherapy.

CDR3 protein: CASSVDRSSYNEQFF. The CDR3 coding sequence is TGTGCCAGCAGTGTCGACAGGAGCTCCTACAATGAGCAGTTCTTC. This chain connects TRBV6-1 to TRBJ2-1; D may be TRBD1 (6 bases). The CDR3 extends over 15 amino acids. The V and J ends lost 4 bases and 0 bases respectively, with 10 bases between them. Germline V lookup: CDR1 MNHNS, CDR2 SASEGT.